This T cell receptor beta chain comes out of a study of OX40 agonist ivuxolimab in advanced cancers. Study-level points and caveats: On average, CD8+ T cells had more expanded clones than CD4+.

The table came from immunoSEQ multiplex PCR; TCRdb's copy has only in-frame clones and leaves some out. The table shows roughly 65,000 clones, with over 75% occurring only once. Note on this clone: Antigen: not known.

Trimming took off 1 base at V and 8 bases at J, with 16 bases between the two ends. The CDR3 is 15 amino acids. From germline, CDR1 is SGHKS and CDR2 YYEKEE (reference sequence). The receptor's source is an adult with an advanced solid tumor such as melanoma, head and neck, liver or kidney cancer. This chain links TRBV5-5 with TRBJ1-3, with D uncertain. The material sequenced was CD4+ or CD8+ T cells sorted from blood, taken in a trial of the OX40 agonist ivuxolimab. CDR3 in amino acids: CASSLRQVAGYTIYF. The CDR3 bases are TGTGCCAGCAGCTTGCGCCAAGTCGCGGGGTACACCATATATTTT.